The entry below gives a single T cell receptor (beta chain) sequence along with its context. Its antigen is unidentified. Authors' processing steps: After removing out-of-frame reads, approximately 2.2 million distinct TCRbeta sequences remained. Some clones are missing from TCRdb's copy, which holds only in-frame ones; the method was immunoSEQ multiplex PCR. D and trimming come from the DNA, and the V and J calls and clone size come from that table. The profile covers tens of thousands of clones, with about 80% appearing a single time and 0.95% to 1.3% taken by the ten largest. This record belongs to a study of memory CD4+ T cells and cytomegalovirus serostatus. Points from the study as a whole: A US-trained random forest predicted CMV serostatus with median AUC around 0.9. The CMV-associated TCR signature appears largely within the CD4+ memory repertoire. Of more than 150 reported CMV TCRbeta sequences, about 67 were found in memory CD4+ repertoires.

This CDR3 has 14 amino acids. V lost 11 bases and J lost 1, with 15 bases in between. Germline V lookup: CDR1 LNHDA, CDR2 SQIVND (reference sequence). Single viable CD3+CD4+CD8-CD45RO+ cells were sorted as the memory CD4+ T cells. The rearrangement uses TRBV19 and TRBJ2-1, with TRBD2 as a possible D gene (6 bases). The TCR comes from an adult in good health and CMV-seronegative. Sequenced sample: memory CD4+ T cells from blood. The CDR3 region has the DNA TGTGCCTCGACGGGGGACTTATCCTACAATGAGCAGTTCTTC. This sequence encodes CASTGDLSYNEQFF.